This entry is about one TCR beta chain. It was around 9 milliliters of peripheral blood that were drawn from each donor. A sample-barcoded 5' primer and a J-beta primer mix were used in a second PCR of about 7 to 12 cycles. MiXCR, run by TCRdb on the 5' RACE reads, gives a single entry per CDR3 protein. The table lists more than 1,400,000 distinct CDR3 sequences, approximately 38% of them singletons, with 7.9% in the top ten. These data belong to a study of blood T cells in healthy people across ages. The CDR3 is 17 residues long. This clonotype was obtained from a woman aged 18 to 35 in good health. Material for sequencing was blood. The genes are TRBV21-1 and TRBJ1-5. TRBV21-1 is marked as a pseudogene. CDR3 bases: TGTGCCAGCAGCCCACTTCAGGAGGGGTTTAGCAATCAGCCCCAGCATTTT. This encodes CASSPLQEGFSNQPQHF.